This note documents a single TCR beta chain sequence. Its target antigen remains unknown. No much larger clone is present one base from it, and per-base qualities are unavailable. This record belongs to a study of blood T cell repertoires in COVID-19 (dated by TCRdb to about 2020). A note on the overall study: Samples covering the acute and convalescent phases of COVID-19 were provided by collaborators in the United States, Italy and Spain. The prospective study material was composed of cDNA or gDNA derived from T cells, B-cell-depleted T cells, or PBMCs. The dataset comprised deeply sampled blood TCRbeta repertoires from subjects exposed to, actively infected with, or recovered from COVID-19. The repertoires were released in a freely available public database meant as a resource for research on the immune response to SARS-CoV-2. Samples were obtained from the ongoing ImmuneRACE study (first 160 participants) and from about 1,300 subjects provided by 6 global collaborators. Sample metadata almost always included a de-identified subject ID, COVID-19 status, age in years and sex. HLA class I and class II types, where available, came from metadata supplied by the sample provider rather than from assay-based typing.

The cysteine opens and the phenylalanine closes a CDR3 of 15 amino acids. The kept DNA is CDR3 alone, 45 bases in frame from the first base. V and J lose 2 bases and 2 bases, and a span of 12 bases separates them. In the germline V gene, CDR1 corresponds to SGHAT and CDR2 to FQNNGV. TCRbeta CDR3 regions were amplified from genomic DNA by means of the immunoSEQ Assay, a bias-controlled multiplex PCR. As for the authors' bioinformatics: The number of nucleated cells in each sample was estimated by amplification of reference gene primers within the assay. Sequence reads were collapsed and filtered to measure the absolute abundance of every unique TCRbeta CDR3 rearrangement. For each sample, productive Simpson clonality was calculated as the square root of Simpson's diversity index across productive rearrangements. The table comes from immuneACCESS by way of TCRdb, which keeps in-frame sequences with V and J called. Part of the clones is missing from these tables; in studies checked, under half for an unresolved V gene and the rest for unknown reasons. That table supplies the V and J calls and clone size; D and trimming were determined from the DNA. The sample table records roughly 380,000 clones; about 90% of these occur just once. The ten top clones hold around 3% of the sample.

Enrolling through a virtual design, the prospective study's participants ranged in age from roughly 18 to 89 years and lived across some 23 United States geographic areas. Cohort assignment in the prospective study relied on participant-reported clinical history from a screening survey and a study questionnaire. Recovered participants in ImmuneRACE Cohort 3 were defined by two consecutive negative NP/OP PCR tests, clearance by a healthcare professional, or resolution of symptoms. In the prospective study, mobile phlebotomists collected whole blood, serum and a nasopharyngeal or oropharyngeal swab from each participant. Prospective study participants could optionally give additional blood draws and questionnaires over an approximately two-month period. Before DNA extraction, blood samples from the prospective study were shipped at room temperature or frozen. Broader findings and caveats from the paper: Clinical and demographic metadata were provided uncurated, with the amount varying by source and participant.

The sequence was collected from a woman aged 30 to 39 who had recovered from COVID-19. Sequences were obtained from PBMCs or T cells enriched from blood (not recorded which). The receptor chain draws on TRBV11-2 and TRBJ1-1, with a tentative D gene TRBD1 over 6 matching bases. The CDR3 sequence is CASSLWTAANTEAFF. The DNA sequence is TGTGCCAGCAGCTTATGGACAGCAGCCAACACTGAAGCTTTCTTT.